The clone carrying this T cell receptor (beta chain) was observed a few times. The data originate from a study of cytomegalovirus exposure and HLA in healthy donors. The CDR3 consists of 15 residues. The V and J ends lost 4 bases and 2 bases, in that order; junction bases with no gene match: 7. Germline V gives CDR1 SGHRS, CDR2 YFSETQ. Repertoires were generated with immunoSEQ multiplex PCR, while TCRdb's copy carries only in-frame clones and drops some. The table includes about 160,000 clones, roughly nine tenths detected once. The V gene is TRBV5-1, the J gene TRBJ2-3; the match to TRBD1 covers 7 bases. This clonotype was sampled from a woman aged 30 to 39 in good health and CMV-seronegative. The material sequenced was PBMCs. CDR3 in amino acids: CASSADRAPTDTQYF. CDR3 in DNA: TGCGCCAGCAGCGCAGACAGGGCCCCCACAGATACGCAGTATTTT.